Following are 10 T cell receptor beta chains from one sample sequenced in a study of OX40 agonist ivuxolimab in advanced cancers. Libraries were prepared by immunoSEQ multiplex PCR; TCRdb keeps only in-frame clonotypes and omits some of them. The sample yields about 67,000 clones, roughly nine tenths seen once. Sequenced here: CD4+ or CD8+ T cells sorted from blood, sampled in a trial of the OX40 agonist ivuxolimab. The origin of the receptors is an adult with an advanced solid tumor such as melanoma, head and neck, liver or kidney cancer.

The chain couples TRBV6-1 to TRBJ1-4; 7 bases fit TRBD1. The junction had 8 bases not matched to a gene; V was cut back by 6 bases and J by 7 bases. The CDR3 covers 14 residues. Germline CDR1 reads MNHNS; CDR2 reads SASEGT. As DNA, the CDR3 is TGTGCCAGCAGCGAACAGGGGCTTAGTGAAAAACTGTTTTTT. Its protein product is CASSEQGLSEKLFF.

The V call is TRBV19, the J call TRBJ1-1, with 9 nucleotides matching TRBD1. V dropped 6 bases and J dropped 3; count of bases not matched to a gene: 5. CDR3 size: 14 residues. Germline V lookup: CDR1 LNHDA, CDR2 SQIVND (reference sequence). CDR3 in DNA: TGTGCCAGTAGGAAACAGGGGGCGGACACTGAAGCTTTCTTT. Its protein product is CASRKQGADTEAFF.

The chain recombines TRBV11-2 with TRBJ2-7; no clear D gene. The CDR3 consists of 11 residues. V was clipped by 4 bases and J by 0 bases, with 1 base between them. Germline-derived CDR1 and CDR2 are SGHAT and FQNNGV. DNA for the CDR3: TGTGCCAGCAGCTCCTCCTACGAGCAGTACTTC. Amino acids: CASSSSYEQYF.

This clone was counted a few times. The chain couples TRBV4-2 to TRBJ1-5; D remains unclear. Germline V gene lookup returns CDR1 LGHNA and CDR2 YNFKEQ. Trimming left V 0 bases short and J 7 bases short, with 10 bases between. This CDR3 region has 14 residues. This CDR3 reads CASSQDAGLQPQHF. The CDR3 nucleotides read TGTGCCAGCAGCCAAGATGCGGGGTTGCAGCCCCAGCATTTT.

The genes are TRBV4-2 and TRBJ2-5; 8 bases match TRBD2. CDR3 length equals 16 residues. J lost 1 base, V lost 3 bases, and 7 bases had no gene match. CDR1 and CDR2 (germline): LGHNA, YNFKEQ. The CDR3 DNA sequence: TGTGCCAGCAGCCACGATTGGACTAGCAGCCAAGAGACCCAGTACTTC. Translated, it gives CASSHDWTSSQETQYF.

The V gene is TRBV11-3, the J gene TRBJ2-7; D is unresolved. Trimming stripped 5 bases from V and 1 base from J, with 12 bases between. The CDR3 runs to 14 residues. Germline loops: CDR1 SGHNT, CDR2 YENEEA. The CDR3 region is CASSPHLGSYEQYF. CDR3 in DNA: TGTGCCAGCAGCCCGCATCTCGGATCCTACGAGCAGTACTTC.

V is TRBV4-3 and J is TRBJ2-1; D not resolved. Germline loops: CDR1 LGHNA, CDR2 YSLEER. Trimming took 0 bases from V and 8 from J, leaving 14 bases between them. The CDR3 runs 15 residues. The CDR3 DNA reads TGCGCCAGCAGCCAAGAAATCGGGCTCCCGGATGAGCAGTTCTTC. Amino acid sequence: CASSQEIGLPDEQFF.

The J gene is TRBJ2-1, the V gene TRBV11-3; D might be TRBD2 (6 bases). V lost 3 bases and J lost 7, with 13 bases in between. CDR3 length: 14 amino acids. The germline V gene has CDR1 SGHNT and CDR2 YENEEA. The CDR3 nucleotides read TGTGCCAGCAGCTTGTCGGGAGTGGTAAATGAGCAGTTCTTC. This gives the protein CASSLSGVVNEQFF.

The chain couples TRBV2 to TRBJ2-5; D might be TRBD2 (7 bases). CDR1 and CDR2 from the germline V gene are SNHLY and FYNNEI. The CDR3 covers 15 residues. V lost 7 bases, J lost 1 base, and 16 bases lay in between. This CDR3 is CASMLGGGLQETQYF. The CDR3 DNA reads TGTGCCAGCATGTTGGGCGGGGGCCTCCAAGAGACCCAGTACTTC.

The J gene is TRBJ1-1, the V gene TRBV15; the D is unclear. The germline V gene encodes CDR1 LNHNV and CDR2 YYDKDF (reference sequence). The CDR3 totals 14 residues. V lost 1 base and J 6 bases, leaving 12 bases between the germline ends. CDR3 sequence (DNA): TGTGCCACCAGCAGAGTTGGTTTGGCAGCTGAAGCTTTCTTT. It codes for CATSRVGLAAEAFF.